Following are 30 T cell receptor beta chains from one sample sequenced in a study of T cell repertoires in cytomegalovirus infection. TCRdb processed the reads anew with MiXCR; each CDR3 protein has one entry. The sample holds approximately 300,000 distinct CDR3 sequences, approximately 32% seen once. Their antigens remain unidentified. This specimen was cultured PBMCs, taken from culture after CMV antigen stimulation. Receptor source: a human donor in good health (CMV status not recorded). Some clones in this sample may be carry-over from other donors' samples.

This clonotype was found many times. V and J are TRBV7-2 and TRBJ1-2; TRBD1 might be the D (5 bases). CDR1 and CDR2 from the germline V gene are SGHTA and FQGNSA. Trimming cost V 2 bases and J 8 bases, with 15 bases left between them. This CDR3 is built from 14 residues. This chain's CDR3 is CASSLSGGVKGYTF. The CDR3 coding sequence is TGTGCCAGCAGCTTATCTGGGGGGGTTAAGGGCTACACCTTC.

This clonotype showed up many times. This chain joins TRBV18 and TRBJ2-7; TRBD1 agrees at 9 bases. Germline CDR1 and CDR2: KGHSH and LQKENI. This CDR3 is built from 17 residues. V shed 5 bases, J shed 2 bases, and the junction held 13 bases outside the gene matches. The CDR3 is CASSSISGTGTTYEQYF. The CDR3 DNA follows: TGTGCCAGCTCATCGATCTCCGGGACAGGGACAACCTACGAGCAGTACTTC.

This clonotype was detected ten times or more. The chain employs TRBV2 and TRBJ2-1; no firm D call. Trimming removed 6 bases at V and 4 bases at J, with 10 bases between. The CDR3 sequence is 13 residues long. In germline, CDR1 is SNHLY, CDR2 FYNNEI. CDR3 sequence reads: CASRNGFYNEQFF. As DNA, the CDR3 is TGTGCCAGCAGGAACGGGTTTTACAATGAGCAGTTCTTC.

This clonotype was seen once. The chain joins TRBV28 to TRBJ2-7; 7 nucleotides match TRBD2. J was trimmed by 3 bases and V by 7 bases; bases with no gene match: 12. Germline V gives CDR1 MDHEN, CDR2 SYDVKM. CDR3 length: 15 residues. This CDR3 is CASNPTGGLIYEQYF. The DNA for the CDR3 is TGTGCCAGCAATCCAACGGGAGGTCTTATCTACGAGCAGTACTTC.

This clonotype was counted only a few times. The V gene is TRBV5-1, the J gene TRBJ2-7, with a weak D call TRBD1 (6 bases). This CDR3 contains 14 residues. Trimming stripped 0 bases from V and 2 bases from J, with 9 bases between. CDR1 SGHRS and CDR2 YFSETQ come from the germline V gene. Here the CDR3 DNA reads TGCGCCAGCAGCTTGGCAGGGGCTACCTACGAGCAGTACTTC. This translates into CASSLAGATYEQYF.

The chain joins TRBV5-6 to TRBJ1-6, with TRBD1 matching 8 bases. Germline CDR1 is SGHDT and CDR2 is YYEEEE. The V segment lost 0 bases and the J segment 9 bases; nucleotides outside the gene matches: 8. The CDR3 totals 16 residues. CDR3 in amino acids: CASSLAQGARGSPLHF. The CDR3, as DNA: TGTGCCAGCAGCTTGGCTCAGGGGGCGCGTGGTTCACCCCTCCACTTT.

The chain is built from TRBV20-1 and TRBJ2-3; 7 positions agree with TRBD2. Germline V gene sequence: CDR1 DFQATT, CDR2 SNEGSKA (reference sequence). This CDR3 has 15 amino acids. V lost 0 bases to trimming and J lost 1 base; unmatched junction nucleotides: 4. The CDR3 region has the DNA TGCAGTGCTAGAGAAGCTAGCGGAGGCACAGATACGCAGTATTTT. Residues: CSAREASGGTDTQYF.

A single count supports this clonotype. V is TRBV7-3 and J is TRBJ1-2, with a weak D call TRBD1 (6 bases). The CDR3 is 14 amino acids. V lost 3 bases to trimming and J lost 6 bases, with 14 bases between them. Germline V gene lookup returns CDR1 SGHTA and CDR2 FQGTGA. As DNA, the CDR3 is TGTGCCAGCAGCTTGGATCGAGGGGGGGATGGCTACACCTTC. It yields the protein CASSLDRGGDGYTF.

The V call is TRBV7-8, the J call TRBJ2-1; 9 bases are a match to TRBD2. This CDR3 has 16 residues. V lost 0 bases and J lost 8; bases outside the gene matches: 8. From germline, CDR1 is SGHVS and CDR2 FQNEAQ. CDR3 in DNA: TGTGCCAGCAGCTTAGCAAGCGGGAGGAGTCTCCATGAGCAGTTCTTC. Protein product: CASSLASGRSLHEQFF.

Comments on this clonotype: The junction and the germline gene differ at one end; a read error may be behind it. This chain links TRBV25-1 with TRBJ2-1, with 9 bases matching TRBD1. Germline V gene data show CDR1 as MGHDK and CDR2 as SYGVNS. The CDR3 length is 11 residues. In DNA, the CDR3 is TGTGCCAGCAGTGGCACAGGGGGCATGGTCTTC. It translates to CASSGTGGMVF. Full variable domain (missing parts from reference TRBV25-1 and TRBJ2-1): EADIYQTPRYLVIGTGKKITLECSQTMGHDKMYWYQQDPGMELHLIHYSYGVNSTEKGDLSSESTVSRIRTEHFPLTLESARPSHTSQYLCASSGTGGMVFGPGTRLTVL.

There are a few counts of this clonotype. The V call is TRBV7-2, the J call TRBJ1-2; D perhaps matches TRBD1 (6 bases). Germline CDR1 SGHTA, CDR2 FQGNSA. The CDR3 runs to 17 residues. The ends were cut back, 5 bases at V and 6 bases at J, with 25 bases in the middle. CDR3 bases: TGTGCCAGCAGCCAACGAGGGGGGTACTCACCTATAGATGGCTACACCTTC. Translated: CASSQRGGYSPIDGYTF.

The gene calls are TRBV10-3 and TRBJ1-5; D is uncertain. The germline gives CDR1 ENHRY, CDR2 SYGVKD. The CDR3 is made up of 12 amino acids. V was clipped by 6 bases and J by 4 bases, with 7 bases between them. CDR3 nucleotide sequence: TGTGCCATCAGCCCGAATAATCAGCCCCAGCATTTT. It specifies CAISPNNQPQHF.

This clonotype was counted between two and nine times. The chain joins TRBV6-6 to TRBJ2-2; D possibly corresponds to TRBD1 (5 bases). The CDR3 is 15 amino acids. The germline gives CDR1 MNHNY, CDR2 SVGAGI (reference sequence). Trimming cost V 7 bases and J 2 bases, with 14 bases left between them. CDR3: CASTHGQGNTGELFF. CDR3 in DNA: TGTGCCAGCACCCACGGGCAGGGCAACACCGGGGAGCTGTTTTTT.

The chain combines TRBV5-1 with TRBJ2-5, with D possibly TRBD1 on 6 matching bases. CDR3 length equals 17 residues. Trimming cost V 0 bases and J 4 bases, with 19 bases left between them. CDR1 SGHRS and CDR2 YFSETQ come from the germline V gene. The DNA for the CDR3 is TGCGCCAGCAGCTTGGAGATGGCGTGGAGACAGGTAGAGACCCAGTACTTC. As protein: CASSLEMAWRQVETQYF. The full variable domain, completed using reference TRBV5-1 and TRBJ2-5, is KAGVTQTPRYLIKTRGQQVTLSCSPISGHRSVSWYQQTPGQGLQFLFEYFSETQRNKGNFPGRFSGRQFSNSRSEMNVSTLELGDSALYLCASSLEMAWRQVETQYFGPGTRLLVL.

The J gene is TRBJ2-5, the V gene TRBV7-2; no reliable D call. V dropped 5 bases and J dropped 1 base, with 14 bases sitting between them. Germline V gene lookup returns CDR1 SGHTA and CDR2 FQGNSA. There are 15 residues in the CDR3. The CDR3 region is CASSPRASPQETQYF. The DNA for the CDR3 is TGTGCCAGCAGCCCACGGGCCAGTCCCCAAGAGACCCAGTACTTC.

The chain joins TRBV7-3 to TRBJ1-4; D unclear. The CDR3 contains 13 residues. Trimming left V 5 bases short and J 8 bases short, with 12 bases between. The germline gives CDR1 SGHTA, CDR2 FQGTGA. CDR3 region: CASSPQSTEKLFF. In DNA form, the CDR3 reads TGTGCCAGCAGCCCACAGTCGACCGAAAAACTGTTTTTT.

This clonotype showed up many times. V and J are TRBV7-2 and TRBJ1-5, with D possibly TRBD1 on 5 matching bases. The V gene's germline CDR1 is SGHTA and CDR2 FQGNSA. The CDR3 spans 14 residues. V lost 5 bases to trimming and J lost 7 bases, with 15 bases between them. CDR3 coding DNA: TGTGCCAGCAGCCCCGGGCAACAGGACCAGCCCCAGCATTTT. Protein sequence: CASSPGQQDQPQHF.

The rearrangement links TRBV27 to TRBJ2-7, with 7 bases fitting TRBD1. The CDR3 consists of 12 residues. CDR1 and CDR2 (germline): MNHEY, SMNVEV (reference sequence). V was pared by 6 bases and J by 8 bases, with 7 bases of the junction left unmatched. The CDR3 DNA sequence: TGTGCCAGCAGGGCTCAGGGGGAGCAGCAGTACTTC. Residues: CASRAQGEQQYF.

This clonotype occurred many times. This chain uses TRBV7-2 with TRBJ2-2; D could derive from TRBD1 or TRBD2 (6 bases each). Trimming left V 5 bases short and J 3 bases short, with 10 bases between. CDR3 length equals 14 residues. Germline V gene data show CDR1 as SGHTA and CDR2 as FQGNSA. CDR3 region: CASSAGQDTGELFF. In DNA, the CDR3 is TGTGCCAGCAGCGCGGGACAAGACACCGGGGAGCTGTTTTTT.

This clonotype was picked up a small number of times. The V gene is TRBV20-1, the J gene TRBJ2-6; D might be TRBD1 or TRBD2, each matching 6 bases. The V end was cut by 4 bases, the J end by 5 bases, with 15 bases between. Germline CDR1 and CDR2: DFQATT and SNEGSKA (reference sequence). CDR3 length: 15 residues. This CDR3 is CSATTGGNWANVLTF. Here the CDR3 DNA reads TGCAGTGCTACTACCGGGGGCAACTGGGCCAACGTCCTGACTTTC.

This rearrangement joins TRBV7-2 to TRBJ2-7; D perhaps matches TRBD1 (6 bases). The germline V gene has CDR1 SGHTA and CDR2 FQGNSA. The CDR3 contains 14 residues. V lost 5 bases, J lost 2 bases, and 13 bases lay in between. The chain's CDR3 is CASSQQGFAYEQYF. CDR3 in DNA: TGTGCCAGCAGCCAACAGGGTTTTGCCTACGAGCAGTACTTC.

The gene calls are TRBV3-1 and TRBJ1-1; maybe TRBD1 (5 bases). Germline values: CDR1 LGHDT, CDR2 YNNKEL (reference sequence). The CDR3 sequence is 12 residues long. The V gene lost 1 base and the J gene lost 11 bases, with 11 bases spanning the gap. CDR3 amino acids: CASSQGTIAAFF. In DNA, the CDR3 is TGTGCCAGCAGCCAAGGGACAATTGCGGCTTTCTTT.

This chain uses TRBV9 with TRBJ1-2; maybe TRBD1 (5 bases). The CDR3 runs 13 residues. Trimming stripped 3 bases from V and 6 bases from J, with 12 bases between. Germline V CDR1 and CDR2: SGDLS, YYNGEE. CDR3 bases: TGTGCCAGCAGCGGCGGGGCCCTCGATGGCTACACCTTC. This gives the protein CASSGGALDGYTF.

This clonotype was seen more than once but under ten times. This sequence joins TRBV12-3 or TRBV12-4 and TRBJ1-2; D is undetermined. The V gene lost 4 bases and the J gene lost 4 bases, with 16 bases spanning the gap. CDR3 length equals 15 residues. CDR3 loop: CASSSTPGRAYGYTF. For the CDR3, the DNA is TGTGCCAGCAGTTCAACCCCGGGGAGGGCCTATGGCTACACCTTC.

This clonotype was detected many times. The rearrangement links TRBV9 to TRBJ2-1, with 9 positions matching TRBD1. V dropped 3 bases and J dropped 6; count of bases not matched to a gene: 10. Germline V CDR1 and CDR2: SGDLS, YYNGEE. The CDR3 covers 16 residues. The CDR3 loop reads CASSALLGQGSNEQFF. The CDR3 DNA follows: TGTGCCAGCAGCGCCCTTTTGGGACAGGGAAGCAATGAGCAGTTCTTC.

This clonotype was seen a handful of times. The chain links TRBV11-2 to TRBJ1-1; D is undetermined. Trimming shortened V by 0 bases and J by 7 bases, and 9 bases separated the two germline ends. CDR3 length equals 13 residues. Germline V lookup: CDR1 SGHAT, CDR2 FQNNGV. For the CDR3, the DNA is TGTGCCAGCAGCTTAGATCGCAGGTATGAAGCTTTCTTT. This codes for CASSLDRRYEAFF.

This clonotype was seen only a few times. This rearrangement joins TRBV5-1 to TRBJ2-1, with unresolved D. The CDR3 covers 11 residues. From germline, CDR1 is SGHRS and CDR2 YFSETQ. V lost 4 bases and J lost 5, with 4 bases in between. CDR3 sequence (DNA): TGCGCCAGCAGCGATCACAATGAGCAGTTCTTC. Translated: CASSDHNEQFF.

The chain is built from TRBV19 and TRBJ2-1; 11 nucleotides match TRBD2. This CDR3 region has 18 residues. Trimming cost V 4 bases and J 15 bases; bases outside gene matches: 23. Germline CDR1 is LNHDA and CDR2 is SQIVND (reference sequence). Here the CDR3 DNA reads TGTGCCAGTAGTAAGCACCCGATACTAGCGGGAGAATTCCCACGGCGGTTCTTC. This sequence encodes CASSKHPILAGEFPRRFF.

The V and J genes are TRBV20-1 and TRBJ2-2, with 10 bases matching TRBD1. The CDR3 covers 16 residues. Per germline, CDR1 DFQATT and CDR2 SNEGSKA (reference sequence). Unmatched junction bases numbered 6, after V lost 3 bases and J lost 2 bases. As DNA, the CDR3 is TGCAGTGCTAGTCGCCGGGACAGGGGAAACACCGGGGAGCTGTTTTTT. This codes for CSASRRDRGNTGELFF.

The CDR3, as DNA: TGTGCCAGCAGCACGAACAGGGTTTCACCCCTCCACTTT. This codes for CASSTNRVSPLHF. The rearrangement joins TRBV11-2 to TRBJ1-6, with TRBD1 as a possible D gene (6 bases). Trimming shortened V by 5 bases and J by 9 bases, and 11 bases separated the two germline ends. The V gene's germline CDR1 is SGHAT and CDR2 FQNNGV. This CDR3 spans 13 amino acids.